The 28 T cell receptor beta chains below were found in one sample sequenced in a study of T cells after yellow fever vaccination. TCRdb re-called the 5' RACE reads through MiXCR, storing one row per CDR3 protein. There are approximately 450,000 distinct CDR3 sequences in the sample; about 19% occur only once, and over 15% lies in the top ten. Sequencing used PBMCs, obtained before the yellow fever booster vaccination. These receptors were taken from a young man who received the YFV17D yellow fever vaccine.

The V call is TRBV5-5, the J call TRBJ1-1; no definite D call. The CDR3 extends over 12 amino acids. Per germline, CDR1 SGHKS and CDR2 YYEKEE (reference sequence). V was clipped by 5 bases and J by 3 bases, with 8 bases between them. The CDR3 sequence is CASSLSYTEAFF. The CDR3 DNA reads TGTGCCAGCAGTCTTTCGTACACTGAAGCTTTCTTT.

CDR3 amino acids: CASSPATGAGELFF. The CDR3 nucleotides are TGTGCCAGCAGTCCCGCGACAGGGGCCGGGGAGCTGTTTTTT. This chain uses TRBV27 with TRBJ2-2, with 8 bases lining up with TRBD1. From germline, CDR1 is MNHEY and CDR2 SMNVEV (reference sequence). This CDR3 region has 14 residues. The V segment lost 5 bases and the J segment 6 bases; nucleotides outside the gene matches: 5.

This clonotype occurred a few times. This CDR3 is CASSTGWEQFF. As DNA, the CDR3 is TGTGCCAGCAGCACAGGGTGGGAGCAGTTCTTC. The rearrangement uses TRBV5-6 and TRBJ2-1; D is perhaps TRBD1 (6 bases). The CDR3 runs 11 residues. The germline V gene encodes CDR1 SGHDT and CDR2 YYEEEE. Trimming removed 4 bases at V and 10 bases at J, with 9 bases between.

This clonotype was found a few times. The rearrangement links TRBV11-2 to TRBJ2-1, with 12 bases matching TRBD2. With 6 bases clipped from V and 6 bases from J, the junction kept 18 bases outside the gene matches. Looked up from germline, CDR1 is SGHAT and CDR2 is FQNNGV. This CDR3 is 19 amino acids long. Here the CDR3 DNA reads TGTGCCAGCAGGCAATTCGGACTAGCGGGATCCTTTGGGGCCAATGAGCAGTTCTTC. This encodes CASRQFGLAGSFGANEQFF.

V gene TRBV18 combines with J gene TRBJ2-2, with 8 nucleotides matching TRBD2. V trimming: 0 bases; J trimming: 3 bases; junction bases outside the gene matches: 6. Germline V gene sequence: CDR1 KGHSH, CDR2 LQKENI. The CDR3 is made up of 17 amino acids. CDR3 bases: TGTGCCAGCTCACCACCGCTCGGGGGGGCCGACACCGGGGAGCTGTTTTTT. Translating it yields CASSPPLGGADTGELFF.

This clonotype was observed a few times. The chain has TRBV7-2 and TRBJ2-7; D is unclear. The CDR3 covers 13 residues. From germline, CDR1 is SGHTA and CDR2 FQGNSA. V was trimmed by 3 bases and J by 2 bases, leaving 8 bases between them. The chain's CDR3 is CASSLGWTYEQYF. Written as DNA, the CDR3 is TGTGCCAGCAGCTTGGGTTGGACCTACGAGCAGTACTTC.

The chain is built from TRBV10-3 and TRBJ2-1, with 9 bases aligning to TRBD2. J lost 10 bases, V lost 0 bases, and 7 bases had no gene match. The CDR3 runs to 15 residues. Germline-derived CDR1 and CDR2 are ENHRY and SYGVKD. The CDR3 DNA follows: TGTGCCATCAGTGAGTCGGCGGGGGGGCTTTACGAGCAGTTCTTC. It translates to CAISESAGGLYEQFF.

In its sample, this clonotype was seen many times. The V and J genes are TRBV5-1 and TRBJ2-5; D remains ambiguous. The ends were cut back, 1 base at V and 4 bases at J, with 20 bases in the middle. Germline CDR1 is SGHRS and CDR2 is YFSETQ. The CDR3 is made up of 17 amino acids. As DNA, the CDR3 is TGCGCCAGCAGCTTGATTACGACGGGTCCCCAGACAGAGACCCAGTACTTC. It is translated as CASSLITTGPQTETQYF.

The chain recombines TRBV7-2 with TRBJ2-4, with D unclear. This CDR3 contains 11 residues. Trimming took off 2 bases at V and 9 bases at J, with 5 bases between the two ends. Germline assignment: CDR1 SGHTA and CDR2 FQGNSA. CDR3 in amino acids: CASSLTTIQYF. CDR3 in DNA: TGTGCCAGCAGCTTAACTACCATTCAGTACTTC.

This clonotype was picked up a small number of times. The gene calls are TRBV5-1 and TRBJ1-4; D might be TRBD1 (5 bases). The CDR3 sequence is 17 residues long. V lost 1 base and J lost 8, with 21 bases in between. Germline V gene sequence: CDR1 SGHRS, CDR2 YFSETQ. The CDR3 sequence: CASSLKLDGGSREKLFF. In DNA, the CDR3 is TGCGCCAGCAGCTTGAAACTGGACGGGGGATCGCGGGAAAAACTGTTTTTT.

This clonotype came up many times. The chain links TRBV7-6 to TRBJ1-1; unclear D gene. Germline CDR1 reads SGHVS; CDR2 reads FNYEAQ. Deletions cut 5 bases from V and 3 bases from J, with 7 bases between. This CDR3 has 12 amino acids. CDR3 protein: CASSGSYTEAFF. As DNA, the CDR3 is TGTGCCAGCAGCGGGAGTTACACTGAAGCTTTCTTT.

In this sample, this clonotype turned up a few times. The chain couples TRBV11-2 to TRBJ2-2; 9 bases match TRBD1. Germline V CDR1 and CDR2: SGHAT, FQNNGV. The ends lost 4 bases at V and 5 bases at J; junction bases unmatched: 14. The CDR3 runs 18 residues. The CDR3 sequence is CASSSRDRVLSRTGELFF. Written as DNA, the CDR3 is TGTGCCAGCAGCTCCCGGGACAGGGTTTTATCCCGGACCGGGGAGCTGTTTTTT.

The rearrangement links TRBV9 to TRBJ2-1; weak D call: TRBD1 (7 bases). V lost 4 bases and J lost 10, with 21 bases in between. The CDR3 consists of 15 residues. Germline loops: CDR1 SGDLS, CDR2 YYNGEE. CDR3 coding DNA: TGTGCCAGCAGCACCGGAGGGGGCAGGGAAAACGAGCAGTTCTTC. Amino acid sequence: CASSTGGGRENEQFF.

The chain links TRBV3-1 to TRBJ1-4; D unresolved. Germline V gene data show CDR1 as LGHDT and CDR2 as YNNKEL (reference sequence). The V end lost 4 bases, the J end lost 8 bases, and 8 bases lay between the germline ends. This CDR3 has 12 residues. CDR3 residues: CASSPLHEKLFF. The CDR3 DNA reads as TGTGCCAGCAGCCCGTTGCACGAAAAACTGTTTTTT.

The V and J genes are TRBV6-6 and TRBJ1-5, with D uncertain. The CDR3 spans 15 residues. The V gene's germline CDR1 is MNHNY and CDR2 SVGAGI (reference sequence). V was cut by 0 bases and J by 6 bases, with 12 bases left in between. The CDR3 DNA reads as TGTGCCAGCAGTTACTCTGAGGGTTGGGGTCAGCCCCAGCATTTT. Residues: CASSYSEGWGQPQHF.

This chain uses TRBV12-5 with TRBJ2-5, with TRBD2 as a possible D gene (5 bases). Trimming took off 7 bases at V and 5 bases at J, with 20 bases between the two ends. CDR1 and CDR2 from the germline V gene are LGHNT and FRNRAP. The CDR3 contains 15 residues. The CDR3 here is CASAPAGRRGETQYF. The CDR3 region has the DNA TGTGCTAGTGCCCCGGCGGGCCGACGAGGGGAGACCCAGTACTTC.

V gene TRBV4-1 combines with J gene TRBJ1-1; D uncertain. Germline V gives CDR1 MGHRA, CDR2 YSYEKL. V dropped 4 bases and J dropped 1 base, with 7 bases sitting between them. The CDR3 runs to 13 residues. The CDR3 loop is CASSLYANTEAFF. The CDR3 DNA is TGCGCCAGCAGCCTATACGCGAACACTGAAGCTTTCTTT.

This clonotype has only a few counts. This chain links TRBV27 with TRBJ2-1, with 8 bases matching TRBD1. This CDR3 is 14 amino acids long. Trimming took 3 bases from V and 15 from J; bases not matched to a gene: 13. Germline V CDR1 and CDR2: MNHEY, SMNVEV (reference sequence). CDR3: CASSFVDRDDSRFF. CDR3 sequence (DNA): TGTGCCAGCAGTTTTGTGGACAGGGATGATTCACGGTTCTTC.

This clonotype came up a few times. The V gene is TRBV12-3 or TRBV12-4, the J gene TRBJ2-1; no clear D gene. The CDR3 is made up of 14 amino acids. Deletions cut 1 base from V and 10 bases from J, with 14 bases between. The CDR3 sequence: CASSLGILASEQFF. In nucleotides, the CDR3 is TGTGCCAGCAGTTTAGGGATCCTTGCGTCCGAGCAGTTCTTC.

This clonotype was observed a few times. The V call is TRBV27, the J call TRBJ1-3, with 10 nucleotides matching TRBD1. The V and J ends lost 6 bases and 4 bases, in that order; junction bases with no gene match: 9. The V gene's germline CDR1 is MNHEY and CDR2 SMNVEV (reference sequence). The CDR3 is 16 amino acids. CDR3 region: CASSRAGTGAGNTIYF. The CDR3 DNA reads TGTGCCAGCAGCCGAGCCGGGACAGGGGCAGGAAACACCATATATTTT.

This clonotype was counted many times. CDR3 sequence reads: CSAIASGFGTEAFF. The CDR3 DNA is TGCAGTGCAATAGCCTCGGGGTTCGGCACTGAAGCTTTCTTT. This chain links TRBV20-1 with TRBJ1-1, with D unresolved. CDR3 size: 14 residues. The V gene's germline CDR1 is DFQATT and CDR2 SNEGSKA (reference sequence). V was clipped by 6 bases and J by 4 bases, with 18 bases between them.

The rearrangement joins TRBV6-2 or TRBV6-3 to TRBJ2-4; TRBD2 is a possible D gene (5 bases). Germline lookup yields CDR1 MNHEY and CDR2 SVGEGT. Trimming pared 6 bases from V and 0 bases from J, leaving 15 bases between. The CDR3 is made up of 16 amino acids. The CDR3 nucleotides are TGTGCCAGCAGCCCGGCCGCGGGCCTAGCCAAAAACATTCAGTACTTC. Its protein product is CASSPAAGLAKNIQYF.

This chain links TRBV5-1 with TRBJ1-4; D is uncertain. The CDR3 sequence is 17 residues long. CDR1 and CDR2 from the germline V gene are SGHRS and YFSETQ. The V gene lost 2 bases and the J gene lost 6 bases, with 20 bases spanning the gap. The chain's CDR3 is CASSLGTYPGGHEKLFF. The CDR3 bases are TGCGCCAGCAGCTTAGGTACTTACCCCGGTGGTCATGAAAAACTGTTTTTT.

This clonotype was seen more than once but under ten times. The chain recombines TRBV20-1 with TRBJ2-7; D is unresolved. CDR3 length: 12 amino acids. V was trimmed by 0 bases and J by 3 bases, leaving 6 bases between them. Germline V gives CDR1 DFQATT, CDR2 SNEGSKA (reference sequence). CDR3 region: CSAREWGYEQYV. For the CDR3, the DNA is TGCAGTGCTAGAGAATGGGGCTACGAGCAGTACGTC.

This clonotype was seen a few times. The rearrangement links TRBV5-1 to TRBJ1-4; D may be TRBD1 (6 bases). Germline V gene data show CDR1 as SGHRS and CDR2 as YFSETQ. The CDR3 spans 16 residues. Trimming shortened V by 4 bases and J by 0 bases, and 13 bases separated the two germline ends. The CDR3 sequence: CASSRGAIATNEKLFF. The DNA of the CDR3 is TGCGCCAGCAGCCGGGGGGCAATAGCAACTAATGAAAAACTGTTTTTT.

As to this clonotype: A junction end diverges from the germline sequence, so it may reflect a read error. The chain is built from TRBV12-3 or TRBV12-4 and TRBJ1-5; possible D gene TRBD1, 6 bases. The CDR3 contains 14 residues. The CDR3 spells CASTGQLSDQPQHF. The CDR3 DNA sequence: TGTGCCAGCACTGGACAGCTTAGCGATCAGCCCCAGCATTTT.

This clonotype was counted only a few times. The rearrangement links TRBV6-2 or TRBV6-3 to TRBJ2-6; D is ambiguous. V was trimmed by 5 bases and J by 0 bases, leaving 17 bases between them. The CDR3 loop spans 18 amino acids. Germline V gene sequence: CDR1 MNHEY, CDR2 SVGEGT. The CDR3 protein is CASSHIWSDRSGANVLTF. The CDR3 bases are TGTGCCAGCAGTCACATTTGGTCTGATCGCTCTGGGGCCAACGTCCTGACTTTC.

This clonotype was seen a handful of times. CDR3 nucleotide sequence: TGTGCCAGCAGGTCGGACACTTACTACGAGCAGTACGTC. Protein: CASRSDTYYEQYV. The rearrangement links TRBV6-2 or TRBV6-3 to TRBJ2-7; perhaps TRBD1 as D (5 bases). This CDR3 region has 13 residues. Germline loops: CDR1 MNHEY, CDR2 SVGEGT. Trimming removed 6 bases at V and 3 bases at J, with 12 bases between.